These 28 T cell receptor beta chains share one sample of origin, sequenced in a study of blood T cells in healthy people across ages. A second PCR, run for roughly 7 to 11 cycles, used a sample-barcoded 5' primer plus a J-beta primer mix. From the 5' RACE reads, TCRdb called clonotypes with MiXCR, one entry per CDR3 protein. Here the sample spans roughly 790,000 distinct CDR3 sequences, roughly 41% being singletons. Sequencing was performed on blood. These receptors were collected from a woman aged 55-69 years in good health.

DNA for the CDR3: TGTGCCAGTAGTATTGGGGGGCGAGCGGGAGGAACCTACAATGAGCAGTACTTC. It translates to CASSIGGRAGGTYNEQYF. V is TRBV19 and J is TRBJ2-1; 9 bases fit TRBD2. The DNA end favors TRBJ2-7, so the J call may be wrong. The CDR3 is 18 amino acids. Germline CDR1 and CDR2: LNHDA and SQIVND (reference sequence).

The V and J genes are TRBV2 and TRBJ1-2; D gene unclear. The germline CDR1 and CDR2 sequences are SNHLY and FYNNEI. The CDR3 spans 14 residues. Trimming stripped 5 bases from V and 0 bases from J, with 10 bases between. CDR3 amino acids: CASSFTPSNYGYTF. The CDR3 nucleotides read TGTGCCAGCAGTTTCACCCCTTCTAACTATGGCTACACCTTC. Based on the CDR3 plus reference TRBV2 and TRBJ1-2, the full variable domain is EPEVTQTPSHQVTQMGQEVILRCVPISNHLYFYWYRQILGQKVEFLVSFYNNEISEKSEIFDDQFSVERPDGSNFTLKIRSTKLEDSAMYFCASSFTPSNYGYTFGSGTRLTVV.

The V gene is TRBV12-5, the J gene TRBJ2-2, with D possibly matching TRBD2 (6 bases). Germline V CDR1 and CDR2: LGHNT, FRNRAP. This CDR3 spans 16 amino acids. Trimming left V 5 bases short and J 1 base short, with 14 bases between. CDR3 protein: CASGPPVGGNTGELFF. The CDR3 coding sequence is TGTGCTAGTGGTCCACCGGTGGGGGGGAACACCGGGGAGCTGTTTTTT. Supplemented by reference TRBV12-5 and TRBJ2-2, the full variable domain reads DARVTQTPRHKVTEMGQEVTMRCQPILGHNTVFWYRQTMMQGLELLAYFRNRAPLDDSGMPKDRFSAEMPDATLATLKIQPSEPRDSAVYFCASGPPVGGNTGELFFGEGSRLTVL.

The V and J genes are TRBV6-5 and TRBJ2-3; 8 nucleotides match TRBD1. The CDR3 totals 16 residues. CDR1 and CDR2 (germline): MNHEY, SVGAGI. V dropped 0 bases and J dropped 6; count of bases not matched to a gene: 8. This CDR3 reads CASSYSGTGLLDTQYF. For the CDR3, the DNA is TGTGCCAGCAGTTACTCGGGGACAGGACTATTGGATACGCAGTATTTT.

V gene TRBV6-1 combines with J gene TRBJ2-2; 8 bases fit TRBD2. Looked up from germline, CDR1 is MNHNS and CDR2 is SASEGT. V lost 5 bases to trimming and J lost 0 bases; unmatched junction nucleotides: 5. The CDR3 runs 16 residues. CDR3 bases: TGTGCCAGCAGTCTAACTAGCGGAGCGAACACCGGGGAGCTGTTTTTT. It specifies CASSLTSGANTGELFF.

The chain is built from TRBV18 and TRBJ2-4; D is ambiguous. The CDR3 is 16 residues long. Germline V gene lookup returns CDR1 KGHSH and CDR2 LQKENI. V lost 5 bases to trimming and J lost 2 bases, with 16 bases between them. The CDR3 here is CASSAPKMGTKNIQYF. The CDR3 DNA is TGTGCCAGCTCAGCCCCTAAGATGGGAACCAAAAACATTCAGTACTTC.

This chain joins TRBV5-1 and TRBJ2-3; D is perhaps TRBD2 (7 bases). Germline assignment: CDR1 SGHRS and CDR2 YFSETQ. There are 14 residues in the CDR3. V lost 7 bases to trimming and J lost 2 bases, with 14 bases between them. The CDR3 DNA reads as TGCGCCAGCGGAACGGGGGGCGACACAGATACGCAGTATTTT. Its translation: CASGTGGDTDTQYF.

V gene TRBV9 combines with J gene TRBJ1-2; D is unresolved. CDR1 is SGDLS and CDR2 is YYNGEE in the germline V gene. V lost 4 bases, J lost 6 bases, and 10 bases lay in between. The CDR3 loop spans 12 amino acids. The CDR3, as DNA: TGTGCCAGCAGCCCCGTCGAGGATGGCTACACCTTC. It codes for CASSPVEDGYTF.

The gene calls are TRBV2 and TRBJ2-1, with 11 bases identical to TRBD1. The CDR3 totals 13 residues. The V segment lost 8 bases and the J segment 9 bases; nucleotides outside the gene matches: 6. CDR1 is SNHLY and CDR2 is FYNNEI in the germline V gene. The CDR3 DNA reads TGTGCCAGCGGACAGGGGGCGAAGGGTGAGCAGTTCTTC. Translation gives CASGQGAKGEQFF. Combining the CDR3 with reference TRBV2 and TRBJ2-1 gives the whole variable domain EPEVTQTPSHQVTQMGQEVILRCVPISNHLYFYWYRQILGQKVEFLVSFYNNEISEKSEIFDDQFSVERPDGSNFTLKIRSTKLEDSAMYFCASGQGAKGEQFFGPGTRLTVL.

The V and J genes are TRBV5-1 and TRBJ1-5, with D possibly being TRBD1 (6 bases). The CDR3 has 14 residues. Germline assignment: CDR1 SGHRS and CDR2 YFSETQ. The V gene lost 1 base and the J gene lost 7 bases, with 12 bases spanning the gap. The chain's CDR3 is CASSLSGAEQPQHF. CDR3 bases: TGCGCCAGCAGCTTGTCAGGGGCTGAGCAGCCCCAGCATTTT. The full variable domain, completed using reference TRBV5-1 and TRBJ1-5, is KAGVTQTPRYLIKTRGQQVTLSCSPISGHRSVSWYQQTPGQGLQFLFEYFSETQRNKGNFPGRFSGRQFSNSRSEMNVSTLELGDSALYLCASSLSGAEQPQHFGDGTRLSIL.

The J gene is TRBJ2-5, the V gene TRBV12-3 or TRBV12-4; 13 bases align to TRBD2. V dropped 1 base and J dropped 4; count of bases not matched to a gene: 9. This CDR3 is 18 amino acids long. The CDR3 here is CASSLGTSGRAYRETQYF. CDR3 nucleotide sequence: TGTGCCAGCAGTTTAGGAACTAGCGGGAGGGCTTACCGAGAGACCCAGTACTTC.

Notes on this clonotype: Possible read error: a much larger clone is one base away. The V gene is TRBV4-3, the J gene TRBJ2-1; weak D call: TRBD1 (7 bases). Deletions cut 10 bases from V and 4 bases from J, with 17 bases between. This CDR3 comprises 14 residues. Germline V lookup: CDR1 LGHNA, CDR2 YSLEER. CDR3 nucleotides: TGCGCCAACCGGCGGGACAGTTCGTACAATGAGCAGTTCTTC. Translated: CANRRDSSYNEQFF.

This clonotype turned up a few times. J is TRBJ2-3 and V is TRBV5-1; unclear D gene. Trimming left V 3 bases short and J 2 bases short, with 10 bases between. The CDR3 is 14 residues long. CDR1 is SGHRS and CDR2 is YFSETQ in the germline V gene. The CDR3 here is CASSSPGLTDTQYF. DNA for the CDR3: TGCGCCAGCAGCTCCCCGGGCCTCACAGATACGCAGTATTTT. Supplemented by reference TRBV5-1 and TRBJ2-3, the full variable domain reads KAGVTQTPRYLIKTRGQQVTLSCSPISGHRSVSWYQQTPGQGLQFLFEYFSETQRNKGNFPGRFSGRQFSNSRSEMNVSTLELGDSALYLCASSSPGLTDTQYFGPGTRLTVL.

The chain carries TRBV6-2 or TRBV6-3 and TRBJ2-1, with 10 bases lining up with TRBD2. The CDR3 totals 15 residues. CDR1 MNHEY and CDR2 SVGEGT come from the germline V gene. Trimming at V came to 6 bases and at J to 7 bases, leaving 9 bases not matched to a gene. The CDR3 region has the DNA TGTGCCAGCAGGCCCCTAGCGGGAGTCCCGAATGAGCAGTTCTTC. Protein: CASRPLAGVPNEQFF.

On this clonotype: One end of the junction fails to match germline, which may point to a read error. This sequence joins TRBV27 and TRBJ2-3; D is perhaps TRBD1 (5 bases). Germline V gene lookup returns CDR1 MNHEY and CDR2 SMNVEV (reference sequence). This CDR3 region has 14 residues. The CDR3, as DNA: TGTGCCAGCAGTTCCAGTCAGGGCACAGATACGGAGTATTTT. This codes for CASSSSQGTDTEYF.

The chain links TRBV15 to TRBJ1-2; the match to TRBD1 covers 8 bases. The germline gives CDR1 LNHNV, CDR2 YYDKDF (reference sequence). V dropped 0 bases and J dropped 3; count of bases not matched to a gene: 6. The CDR3 loop spans 16 amino acids. The CDR3 coding sequence is TGTGCCACCAGCAGAGATCAGGGGGCGATTGACTATGGCTACACCTTC. As protein: CATSRDQGAIDYGYTF. Supplemented by reference TRBV15 and TRBJ1-2, the full variable domain reads DAMVIQNPRYQVTQFGKPVTLSCSQTLNHNVMYWYQQKSSQAPKLLFHYYDKDFNNEADTPDNFQSRRPNTSFCFLDIRSPGLGDTAMYLCATSRDQGAIDYGYTFGSGTRLTVV.

This clonotype was counted a single time. The J gene is TRBJ2-7, the V gene TRBV10-3; 7 positions agree with TRBD1. CDR3 length: 15 residues. The J segment lost 4 bases and the V segment lost 6 bases, leaving 12 bases of the junction unmatched. CDR1 is ENHRY and CDR2 is SYGVKD in the germline V gene. The CDR3 region has the DNA TGTGCCATCAGCGCGACGGGACAGAGGATGTACGAGCAGTACTTC. Amino acids: CAISATGQRMYEQYF.

V is TRBV20-1 and J is TRBJ1-5, with 8 bases matching TRBD1. Germline V gene data show CDR1 as DFQATT and CDR2 as SNEGSKA (reference sequence). The CDR3 covers 14 residues. V lost 3 bases, J lost 6 bases, and 7 bases stayed unmatched. In DNA form, the CDR3 reads TGCAGTGCTAGTGGCAGGGGGCCGAGTCAGCCCCAGCATTTT. Translated, it gives CSASGRGPSQPQHF.

The genes are TRBV5-5 and TRBJ2-2, with 8 positions matching TRBD2. V shed 3 bases and J 1 base; nucleotides not matched to a gene: 5. Per germline, CDR1 SGHKS and CDR2 YYEKEE (reference sequence). CDR3 length equals 16 residues. The DNA of the CDR3 is TGTGCCAGCAGCTGGCGGGGGGAGATGAACACCGGGGAGCTGTTTTTT. It translates to CASSWRGEMNTGELFF.

This sequence joins TRBV7-3 and TRBJ1-1; 8 positions agree with TRBD1. The V gene's germline CDR1 is SGHTA and CDR2 FQGTGA. The CDR3 length is 16 residues. V lost 1 base to trimming and J lost 3 bases; unmatched junction nucleotides: 7. The CDR3 nucleotides read TGTGCCAGCAGCTTAAGCCAGGGGGCGTGGGACACTGAAGCTTTCTTT. Encoded protein: CASSLSQGAWDTEAFF.

V usage is TRBV28 and J usage is TRBJ2-3, with 9 positions matching TRBD2. From germline, CDR1 is MDHEN and CDR2 SYDVKM. The junction had 8 bases not matched to a gene; V was cut back by 1 base and J by 0 bases. The CDR3 consists of 18 residues. CDR3 coding DNA: TGTGCCAGCAGTTTATATTCCTCGGCGGGAGGGAGCACAGATACGCAGTATTTT. It is translated as CASSLYSSAGGSTDTQYF.

The gene calls are TRBV24-1 and TRBJ2-3, with 9 positions matching TRBD1. The length of the CDR3 is 15 residues. Germline-derived CDR1 and CDR2 are KGHDR and SFDVKD. The V gene end was trimmed by 4 bases and the J gene end by 3 bases; junction bases not matched to a gene: 4. CDR3 sequence reads: CATSDPGTGTDTQYF. The CDR3 nucleotides read TGTGCCACCAGTGACCCCGGGACAGGGACAGATACGCAGTATTTT.

About this clonotype itself: A read error may explain this, as a much larger clone is one base away. V and J are TRBV6-5 and TRBJ2-7; D uncertain. Trimming cost V 5 bases and J 0 bases, with 8 bases left between them. Per the germline V gene, CDR1 is MNHEY and CDR2 is SVGAGI. The CDR3 is 13 amino acids. DNA of the CDR3: TGTGCCAGCAGTGACCTTAGCTCCTACGAGCAGTACTTC. Translation: CASSDLSSYEQYF.

On this clonotype itself: Given a much more abundant clone one base away, this may be a read error. The chain links TRBV20-1 to TRBJ2-7; the match to TRBD2 covers 10 bases. The J call may be faulty, since TRBJ2-5 better matches the DNA end. Germline V gene data show CDR1 as DFQATT and CDR2 as SNEGSKA (reference sequence). The CDR3 sequence is 17 residues long. The CDR3: CRARYPAGGPSEETQYF. In DNA form, the CDR3 reads TGCCGTGCTAGGTACCCAGCGGGGGGGCCATCCGAGGAGACCCAGTACTTC.

The table lists this clonotype with many counts. The chain has TRBV10-3 and TRBJ2-5, with 11 nucleotides matching TRBD2. Per the germline V gene, CDR1 is ENHRY and CDR2 is SYGVKD. The CDR3 is 13 residues long. With 9 bases clipped from V and 3 bases from J, the junction kept 3 bases outside the gene matches. CDR3 sequence reads: CAMKGLAEETQYF. CDR3 sequence (DNA): TGTGCCATGAAGGGACTAGCGGAAGAGACCCAGTACTTC.

The chain employs TRBV27 and TRBJ2-1; 9 nucleotides match TRBD2. Germline CDR1 and CDR2: MNHEY and SMNVEV (reference sequence). The CDR3 length is 16 residues. V lost 6 bases to trimming and J lost 9 bases; unmatched junction nucleotides: 15. CDR3 sequence: CASRPAGLAGRGEQFF. CDR3 nucleotide sequence: TGTGCCAGCAGGCCGGCTGGCCTAGCGGGAAGGGGTGAGCAGTTCTTC.

The chain employs TRBV25-1 and TRBJ2-5; tentatively, D is TRBD1 (6 bases). Trimming stripped 7 bases from V and 1 base from J, with 13 bases between. There are 14 residues in the CDR3. Germline lookup yields CDR1 MGHDK and CDR2 SYGVNS. In DNA form, the CDR3 reads TGTGCCAGCAACTGGGGACACCTCCAAGAGACCCAGTACTTC. This gives the protein CASNWGHLQETQYF.

This clonotype has only one observation. The chain recombines TRBV20-1 with TRBJ2-7; 10 bases align to TRBD2. The CDR3 runs to 16 residues. The junction had 10 bases not matched to a gene; V was cut back by 1 base and J by 4 bases. The V gene's germline CDR1 is DFQATT and CDR2 SNEGSKA (reference sequence). The CDR3 protein is CSARGLAGALEYEQYF. CDR3 DNA sequence: TGCAGTGCTAGAGGGCTAGCGGGAGCATTGGAGTACGAGCAGTACTTC.